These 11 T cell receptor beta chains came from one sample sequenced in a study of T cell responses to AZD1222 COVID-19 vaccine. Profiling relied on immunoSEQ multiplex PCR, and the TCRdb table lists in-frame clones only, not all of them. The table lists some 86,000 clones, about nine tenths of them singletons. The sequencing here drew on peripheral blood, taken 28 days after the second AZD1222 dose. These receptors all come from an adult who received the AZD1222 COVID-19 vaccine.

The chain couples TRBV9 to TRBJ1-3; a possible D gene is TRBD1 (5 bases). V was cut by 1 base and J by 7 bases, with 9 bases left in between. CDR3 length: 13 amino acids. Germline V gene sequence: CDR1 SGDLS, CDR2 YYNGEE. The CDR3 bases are TGTGCCAGCAGCGTACTGGGGGAGAACACCATATATTTT. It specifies CASSVLGENTIYF.

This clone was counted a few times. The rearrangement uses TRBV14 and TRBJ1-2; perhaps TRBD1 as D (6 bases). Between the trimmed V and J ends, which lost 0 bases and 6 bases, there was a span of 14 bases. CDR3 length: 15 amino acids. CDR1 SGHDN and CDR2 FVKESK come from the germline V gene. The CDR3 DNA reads TGTGCCAGCAGCCAAGAGTTACGGGGGGCGCATGGCTACACCTTC. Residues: CASSQELRGAHGYTF.

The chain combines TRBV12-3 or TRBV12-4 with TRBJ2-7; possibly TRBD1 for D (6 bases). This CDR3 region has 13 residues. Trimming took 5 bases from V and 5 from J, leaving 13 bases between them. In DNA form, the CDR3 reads TGTGCCAGCAGTGTACAGGGAGCTAACGAGCAGTACTTC. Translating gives CASSVQGANEQYF.

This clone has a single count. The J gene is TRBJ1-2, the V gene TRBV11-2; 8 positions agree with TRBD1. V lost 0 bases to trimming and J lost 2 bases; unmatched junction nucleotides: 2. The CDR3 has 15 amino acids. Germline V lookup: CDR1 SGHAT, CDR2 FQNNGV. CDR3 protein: CASSLDPGGNYGYTF. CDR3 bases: TGTGCCAGCAGCTTAGATCCAGGGGGCAACTATGGCTACACCTTC.

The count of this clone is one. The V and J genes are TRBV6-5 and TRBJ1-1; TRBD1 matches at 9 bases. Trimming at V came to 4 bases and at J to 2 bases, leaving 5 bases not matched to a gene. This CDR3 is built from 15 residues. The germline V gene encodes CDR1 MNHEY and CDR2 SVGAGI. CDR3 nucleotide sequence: TGTGCCAGCAGTTCCTGGGACAGGGTCAACACTGAAGCTTTCTTT. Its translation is CASSSWDRVNTEAFF.

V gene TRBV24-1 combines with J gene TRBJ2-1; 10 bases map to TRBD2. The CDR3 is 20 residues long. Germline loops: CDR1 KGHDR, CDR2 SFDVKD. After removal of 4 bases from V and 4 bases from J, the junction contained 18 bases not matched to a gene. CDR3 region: CATSDGGVAGGRSTYNEQFF. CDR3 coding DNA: TGTGCCACCAGTGACGGCGGGGTAGCGGGGGGCCGAAGTACTTACAATGAGCAGTTCTTC.

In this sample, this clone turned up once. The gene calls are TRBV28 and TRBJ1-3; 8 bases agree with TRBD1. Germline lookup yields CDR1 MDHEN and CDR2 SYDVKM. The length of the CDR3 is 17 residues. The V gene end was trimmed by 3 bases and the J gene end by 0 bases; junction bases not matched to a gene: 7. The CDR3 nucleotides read TGTGCCAGCAGTTTCACTCTTACAGGGGGCTCTGGAAACACCATATATTTT. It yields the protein CASSFTLTGGSGNTIYF. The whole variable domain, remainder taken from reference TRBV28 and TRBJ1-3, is DVKVTQSSRYLVKRTGEKVFLECVQDMDHENMFWYRQDPGLGLRLIYFSYDVKMKEKGDIPEGYSVSREKKERFSLILESASTNQTSMYLCASSFTLTGGSGNTIYFGEGSWLTVV.

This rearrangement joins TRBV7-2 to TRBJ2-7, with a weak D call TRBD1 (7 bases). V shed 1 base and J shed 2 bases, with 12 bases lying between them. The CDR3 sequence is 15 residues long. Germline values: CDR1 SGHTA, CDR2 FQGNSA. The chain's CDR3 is CASSLGSGGTYEQYF. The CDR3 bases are TGTGCCAGCAGCTTAGGGTCAGGGGGGACCTACGAGCAGTACTTC.

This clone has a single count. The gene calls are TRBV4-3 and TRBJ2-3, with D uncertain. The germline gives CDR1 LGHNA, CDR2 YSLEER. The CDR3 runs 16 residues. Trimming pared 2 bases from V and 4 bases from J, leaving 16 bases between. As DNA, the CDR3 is TGCGCCAGCAGCCAATCCTGGCGTTCTATGGCAGATACGCAGTATTTT. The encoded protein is CASSQSWRSMADTQYF.

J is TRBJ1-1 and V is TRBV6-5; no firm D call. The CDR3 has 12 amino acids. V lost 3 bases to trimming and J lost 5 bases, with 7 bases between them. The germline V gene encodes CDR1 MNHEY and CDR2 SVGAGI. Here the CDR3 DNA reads TGTGCCAGCAGTTATGGTGGGACTGAAGCTTTCTTT. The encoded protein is CASSYGGTEAFF.

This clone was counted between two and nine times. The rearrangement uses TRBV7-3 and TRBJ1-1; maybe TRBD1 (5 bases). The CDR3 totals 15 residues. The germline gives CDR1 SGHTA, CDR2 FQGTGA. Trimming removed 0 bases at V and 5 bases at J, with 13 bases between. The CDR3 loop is CASSLTGDLGTEAFF. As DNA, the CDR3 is TGTGCCAGCAGCTTAACAGGGGACCTAGGGACTGAAGCTTTCTTT.